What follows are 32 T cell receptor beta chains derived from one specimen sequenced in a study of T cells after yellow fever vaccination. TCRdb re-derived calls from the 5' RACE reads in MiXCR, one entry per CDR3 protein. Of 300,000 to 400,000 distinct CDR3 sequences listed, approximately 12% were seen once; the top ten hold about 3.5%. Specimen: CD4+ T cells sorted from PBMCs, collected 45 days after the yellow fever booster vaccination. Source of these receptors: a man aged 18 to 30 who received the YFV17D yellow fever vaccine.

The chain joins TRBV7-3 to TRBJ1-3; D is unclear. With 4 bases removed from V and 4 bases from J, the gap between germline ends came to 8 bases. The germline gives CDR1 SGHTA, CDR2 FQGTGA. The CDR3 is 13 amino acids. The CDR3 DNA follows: TGTGCCAGCAGCTCTTCCTTCGGAAACACCATATATTTT. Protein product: CASSSSFGNTIYF.

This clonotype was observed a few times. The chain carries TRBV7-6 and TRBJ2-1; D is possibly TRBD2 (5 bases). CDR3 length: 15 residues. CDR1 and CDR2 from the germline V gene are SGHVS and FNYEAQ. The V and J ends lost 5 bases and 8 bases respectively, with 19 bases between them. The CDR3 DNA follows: TGTGCCAGCAGCGCCACCCCGAGGGTGCTCGATGAGCAGTTCTTC. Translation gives CASSATPRVLDEQFF.

The CDR3 bases are TGTGCCAGCAGCTTAATAGGGGGCGAAGGGACCCAGTACTTC. Amino acid sequence: CASSLIGGEGTQYF. The chain employs TRBV7-3 and TRBJ2-5; 7 nucleotides agree with TRBD1. This CDR3 is built from 14 residues. Germline lookup yields CDR1 SGHTA and CDR2 FQGTGA. V dropped 1 base and J dropped 7; count of bases not matched to a gene: 6.

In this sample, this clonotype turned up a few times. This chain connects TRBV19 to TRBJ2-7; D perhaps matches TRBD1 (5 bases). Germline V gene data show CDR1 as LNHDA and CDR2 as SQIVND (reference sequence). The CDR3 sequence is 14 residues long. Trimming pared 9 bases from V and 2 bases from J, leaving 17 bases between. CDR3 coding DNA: TGTGCCAGCAAAACCAAGACAGCCACCTACGAGCAGTACTTC. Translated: CASKTKTATYEQYF. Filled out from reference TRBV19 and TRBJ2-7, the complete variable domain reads DGGITQSPKYLFRKEGQNVTLSCEQNLNHDAMYWYRQDPGQGLRLIYYSQIVNDFQKGDIAEGYSVSREKKESFPLTVTSAQKNPTAFYLCASKTKTATYEQYFGPGTRLTVT.

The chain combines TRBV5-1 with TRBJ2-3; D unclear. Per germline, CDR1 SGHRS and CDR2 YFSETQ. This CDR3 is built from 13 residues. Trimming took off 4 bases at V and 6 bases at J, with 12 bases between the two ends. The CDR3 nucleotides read TGCGCCAGCAGCCCCTTGCCACAGGATACGCAGTATTTT. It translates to CASSPLPQDTQYF. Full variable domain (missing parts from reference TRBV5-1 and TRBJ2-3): KAGVTQTPRYLIKTRGQQVTLSCSPISGHRSVSWYQQTPGQGLQFLFEYFSETQRNKGNFPGRFSGRQFSNSRSEMNVSTLELGDSALYLCASSPLPQDTQYFGPGTRLTVL.

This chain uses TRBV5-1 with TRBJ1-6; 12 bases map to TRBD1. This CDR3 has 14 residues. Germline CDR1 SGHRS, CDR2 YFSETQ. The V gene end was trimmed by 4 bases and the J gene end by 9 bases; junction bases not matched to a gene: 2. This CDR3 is CASSGTGGSSPLHF. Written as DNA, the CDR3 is TGCGCCAGCAGCGGGACAGGGGGCAGTTCACCCCTCCACTTT.

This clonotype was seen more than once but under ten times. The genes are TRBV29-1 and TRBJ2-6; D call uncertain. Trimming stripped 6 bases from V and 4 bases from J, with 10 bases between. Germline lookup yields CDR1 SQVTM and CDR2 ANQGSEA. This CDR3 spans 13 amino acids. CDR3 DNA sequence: TGCAGCGTCCGGGTAGGGGGGGCCAACGTCCTGACTTTC. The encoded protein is CSVRVGGANVLTF. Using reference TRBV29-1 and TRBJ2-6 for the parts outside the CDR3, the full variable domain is SAVISQKPSRDICQRGTSLTIQCQVDSQVTMMFWYRQQPGQSLTLIATANQGSEATYESGFVIDKFPISRPNLTFSTLTVSNMSPEDSSIYLCSVRVGGANVLTFGAGSRLTVL.

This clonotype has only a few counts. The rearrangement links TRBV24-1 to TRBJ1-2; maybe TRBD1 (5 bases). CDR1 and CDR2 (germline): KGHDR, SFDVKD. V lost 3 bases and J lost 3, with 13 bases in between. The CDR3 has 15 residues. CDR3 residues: CATSDPTEGDYGYTF. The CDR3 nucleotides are TGTGCCACCAGTGATCCTACGGAAGGGGACTATGGCTACACCTTC.

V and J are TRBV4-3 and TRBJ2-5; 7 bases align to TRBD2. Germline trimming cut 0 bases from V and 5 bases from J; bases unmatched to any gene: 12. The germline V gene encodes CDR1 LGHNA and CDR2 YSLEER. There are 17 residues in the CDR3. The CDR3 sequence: CASSQEWGRGEGETQYF. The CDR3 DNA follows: TGCGCCAGCAGCCAAGAGTGGGGGAGGGGTGAGGGGGAGACCCAGTACTTC.

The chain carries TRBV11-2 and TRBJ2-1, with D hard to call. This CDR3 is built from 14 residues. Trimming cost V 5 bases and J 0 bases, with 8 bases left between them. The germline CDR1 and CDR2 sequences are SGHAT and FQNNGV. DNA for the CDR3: TGTGCCAGCAGCAACCCGAGCTCCTACAATGAGCAGTTCTTC. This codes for CASSNPSSYNEQFF.

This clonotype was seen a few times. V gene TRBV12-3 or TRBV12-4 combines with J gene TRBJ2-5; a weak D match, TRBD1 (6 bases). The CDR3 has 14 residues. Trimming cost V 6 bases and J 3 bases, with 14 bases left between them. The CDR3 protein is CASSRGPGEETQYF. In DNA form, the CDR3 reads TGTGCCAGCAGCCGGGGCCCAGGGGAAGAGACCCAGTACTTC.

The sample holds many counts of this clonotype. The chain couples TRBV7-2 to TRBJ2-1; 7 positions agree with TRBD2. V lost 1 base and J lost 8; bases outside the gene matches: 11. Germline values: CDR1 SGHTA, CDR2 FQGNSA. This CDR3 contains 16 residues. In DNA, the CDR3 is TGTGCCAGCAGCTTAGTTCTCCAGCGGGGTGGGTATGAGCAGTTCTTC. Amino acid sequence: CASSLVLQRGGYEQFF.

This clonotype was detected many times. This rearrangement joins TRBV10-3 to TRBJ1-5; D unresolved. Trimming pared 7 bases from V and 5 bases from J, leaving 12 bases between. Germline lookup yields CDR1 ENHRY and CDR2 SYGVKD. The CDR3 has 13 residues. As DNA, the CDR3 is TGTGCCATCAATAATTTGCGCGATCAGCCCCAGCATTTT. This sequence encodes CAINNLRDQPQHF.

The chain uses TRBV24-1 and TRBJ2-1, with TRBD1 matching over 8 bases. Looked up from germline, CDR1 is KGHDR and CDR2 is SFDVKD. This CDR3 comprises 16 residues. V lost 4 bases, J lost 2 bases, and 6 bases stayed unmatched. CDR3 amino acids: CATSDQDRGAYNEQFF. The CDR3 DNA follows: TGTGCCACCAGTGACCAAGACAGGGGAGCCTACAATGAGCAGTTCTTC.

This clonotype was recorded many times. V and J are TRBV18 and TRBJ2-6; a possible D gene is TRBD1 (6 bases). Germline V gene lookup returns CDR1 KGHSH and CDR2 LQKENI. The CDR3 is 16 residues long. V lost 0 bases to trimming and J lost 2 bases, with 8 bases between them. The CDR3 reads CASSPPTGTGANVLTF. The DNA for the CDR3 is TGTGCCAGCTCACCACCAACAGGGACTGGGGCCAACGTCCTGACTTTC.

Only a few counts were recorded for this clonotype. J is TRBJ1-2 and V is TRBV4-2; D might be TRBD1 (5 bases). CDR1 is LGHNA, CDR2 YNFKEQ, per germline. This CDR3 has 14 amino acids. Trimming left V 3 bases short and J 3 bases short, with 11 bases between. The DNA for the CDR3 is TGTGCCAGCAGCCAGAGGCAGGGTGACTATGGCTACACCTTC. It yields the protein CASSQRQGDYGYTF.

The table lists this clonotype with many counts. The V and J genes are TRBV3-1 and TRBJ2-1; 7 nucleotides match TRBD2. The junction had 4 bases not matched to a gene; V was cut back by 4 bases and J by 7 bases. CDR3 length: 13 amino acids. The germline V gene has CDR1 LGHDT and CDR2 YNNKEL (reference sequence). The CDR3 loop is CASSRAGGNEQFF. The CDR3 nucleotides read TGTGCCAGCAGCCGGGCCGGGGGGAATGAGCAGTTCTTC.

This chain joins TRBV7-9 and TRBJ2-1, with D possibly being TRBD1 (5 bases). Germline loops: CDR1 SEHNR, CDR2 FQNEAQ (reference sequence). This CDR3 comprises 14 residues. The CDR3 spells CATDRVPQLSEQFF. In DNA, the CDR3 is TGTGCGACAGATCGGGTGCCCCAGTTGAGTGAGCAGTTCTTC.

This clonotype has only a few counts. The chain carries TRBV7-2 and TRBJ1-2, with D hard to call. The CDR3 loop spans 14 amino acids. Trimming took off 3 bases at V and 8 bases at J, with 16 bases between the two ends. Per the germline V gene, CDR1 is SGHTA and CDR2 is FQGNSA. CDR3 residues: CASSLILGSPGYTF. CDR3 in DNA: TGTGCCAGCAGCTTGATTTTAGGGTCCCCCGGCTACACCTTC.

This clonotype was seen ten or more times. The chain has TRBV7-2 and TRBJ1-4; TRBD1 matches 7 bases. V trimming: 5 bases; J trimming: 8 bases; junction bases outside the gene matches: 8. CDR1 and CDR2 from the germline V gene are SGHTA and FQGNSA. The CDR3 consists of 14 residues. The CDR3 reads CASSPRQGVEKLFF. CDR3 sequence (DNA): TGTGCCAGCAGCCCCCGACAGGGAGTCGAAAAACTGTTTTTT.

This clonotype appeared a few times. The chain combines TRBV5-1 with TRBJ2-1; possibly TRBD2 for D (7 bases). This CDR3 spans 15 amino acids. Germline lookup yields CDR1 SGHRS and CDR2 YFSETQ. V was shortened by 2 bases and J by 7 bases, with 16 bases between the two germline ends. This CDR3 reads CASSFNAGAGNEQFF. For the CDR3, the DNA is TGCGCCAGCAGCTTTAACGCGGGGGCCGGGAATGAGCAGTTCTTC. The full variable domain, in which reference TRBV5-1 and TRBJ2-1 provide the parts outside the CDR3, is KAGVTQTPRYLIKTRGQQVTLSCSPISGHRSVSWYQQTPGQGLQFLFEYFSETQRNKGNFPGRFSGRQFSNSRSEMNVSTLELGDSALYLCASSFNAGAGNEQFFGPGTRLTVL.

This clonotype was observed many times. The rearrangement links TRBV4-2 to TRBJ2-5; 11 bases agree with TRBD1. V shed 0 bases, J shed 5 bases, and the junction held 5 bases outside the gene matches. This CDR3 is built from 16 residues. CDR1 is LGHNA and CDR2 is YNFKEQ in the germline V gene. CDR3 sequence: CASSQEGTGGYETQYF. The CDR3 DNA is TGTGCCAGCAGCCAAGAGGGGACAGGGGGATATGAGACCCAGTACTTC.

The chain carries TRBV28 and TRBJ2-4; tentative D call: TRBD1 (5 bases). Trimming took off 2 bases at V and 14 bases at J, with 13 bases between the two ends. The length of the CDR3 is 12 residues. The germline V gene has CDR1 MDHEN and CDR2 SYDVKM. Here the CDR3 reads CASSLIAGREYF. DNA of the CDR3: TGTGCCAGCAGTTTAATTGCAGGGCGTGAGTACTTC.

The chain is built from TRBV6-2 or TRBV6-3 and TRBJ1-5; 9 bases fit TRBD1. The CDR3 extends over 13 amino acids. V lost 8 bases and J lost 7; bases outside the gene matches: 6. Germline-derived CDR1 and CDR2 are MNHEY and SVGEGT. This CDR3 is CASSGTGQQPQHF. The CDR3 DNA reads TGTGCCAGCTCCGGGACAGGGCAACAGCCCCAGCATTTT.

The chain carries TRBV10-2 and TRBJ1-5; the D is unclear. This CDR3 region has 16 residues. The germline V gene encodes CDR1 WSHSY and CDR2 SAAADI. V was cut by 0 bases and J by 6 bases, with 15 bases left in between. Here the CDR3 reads CASSESLQFFGQPQHF. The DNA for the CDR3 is TGCGCCAGCAGTGAGTCCTTACAGTTTTTTGGTCAGCCCCAGCATTTT.

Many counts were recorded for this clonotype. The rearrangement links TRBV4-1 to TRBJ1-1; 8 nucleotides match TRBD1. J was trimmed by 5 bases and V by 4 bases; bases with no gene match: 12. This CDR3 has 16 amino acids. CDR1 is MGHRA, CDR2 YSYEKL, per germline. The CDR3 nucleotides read TGCGCCAGCAGCCGACAGATGGACAGGGTCGAGACTGAAGCTTTCTTT. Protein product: CASSRQMDRVETEAFF.

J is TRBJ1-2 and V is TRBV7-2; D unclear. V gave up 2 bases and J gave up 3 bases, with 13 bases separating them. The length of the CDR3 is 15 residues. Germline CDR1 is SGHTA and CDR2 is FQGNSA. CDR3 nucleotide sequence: TGTGCCAGCAGCTTACGCCTGATCTCTGACTATGGCTACACCTTC. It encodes CASSLRLISDYGYTF. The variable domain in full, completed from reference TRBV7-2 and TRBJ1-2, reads GAGVSQSPSNKVTEKGKDVELRCDPISGHTALYWYRQSLGQGLEFLIYFQGNSAPDKSGLPSDRFSAERTGGSVSTLTIQRTQQEDSAVYLCASSLRLISDYGYTFGSGTRLTVV.

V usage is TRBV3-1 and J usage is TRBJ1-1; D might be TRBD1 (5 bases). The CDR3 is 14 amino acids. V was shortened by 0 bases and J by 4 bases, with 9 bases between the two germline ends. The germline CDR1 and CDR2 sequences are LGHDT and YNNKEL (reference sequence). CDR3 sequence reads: CASSQDGGFTEAFF. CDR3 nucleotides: TGTGCCAGCAGCCAAGACGGGGGGTTCACTGAAGCTTTCTTT.

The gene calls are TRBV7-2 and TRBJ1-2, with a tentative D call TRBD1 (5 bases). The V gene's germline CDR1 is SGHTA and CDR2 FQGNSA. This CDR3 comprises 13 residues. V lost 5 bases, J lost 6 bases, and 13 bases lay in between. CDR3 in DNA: TGTGCCAGCAGCCCAGCAGCAGGGAATGGCTACACCTTC. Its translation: CASSPAAGNGYTF.

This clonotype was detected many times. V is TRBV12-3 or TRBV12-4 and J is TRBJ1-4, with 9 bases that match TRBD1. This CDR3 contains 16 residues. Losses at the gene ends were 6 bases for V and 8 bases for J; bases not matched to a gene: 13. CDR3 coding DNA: TGTGCCAGCAGAACAACCGGGACAGGGCGTTTCGAAAAACTGTTTTTT. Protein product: CASRTTGTGRFEKLFF.

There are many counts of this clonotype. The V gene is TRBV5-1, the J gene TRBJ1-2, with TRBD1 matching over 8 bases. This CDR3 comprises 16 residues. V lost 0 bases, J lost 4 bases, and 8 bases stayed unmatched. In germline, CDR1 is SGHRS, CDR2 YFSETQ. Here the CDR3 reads CASSLDMGQATYGYTF. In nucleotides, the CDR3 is TGCGCCAGCAGCTTGGATATGGGACAGGCTACCTATGGCTACACCTTC.

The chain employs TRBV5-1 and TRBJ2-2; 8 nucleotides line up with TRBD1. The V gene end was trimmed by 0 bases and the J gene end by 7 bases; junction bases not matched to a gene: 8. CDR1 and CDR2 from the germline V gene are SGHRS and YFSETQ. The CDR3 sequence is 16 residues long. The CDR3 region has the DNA TGCGCCAGCAGCTTGGACAGGACAGGGAAGGACGGGGAGCTGTTTTTT. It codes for CASSLDRTGKDGELFF.